This T cell receptor beta chain was identified in a study of T cells of healthy individuals. The CDR3 consists of 15 residues. V shed 0 bases and J shed 0 bases, with 12 bases lying between them. In germline, CDR1 is DFQATT, CDR2 SNEGSKA (reference sequence). This clonotype was recorded many times. TCRdb re-called the 5' RACE reads with MiXCR, one entry per CDR3 protein. Of more than 85,000 distinct CDR3 sequences listed, 15% to 20% were seen once; the top ten hold 6.2%. V gene TRBV20-1 combines with J gene TRBJ2-7; perhaps TRBD2 as D (6 bases). This clonotype was obtained from a human donor in good health. CDR3 DNA sequence: TGCAGTGCTAGAGATCCGCGGGACCCCTCCTACGAGCAGTACTTC. It is translated as CSARDPRDPSYEQYF.